Included here is one T cell receptor (beta chain) sequence, with context. The antigen remains unidentified. This sample stems from a study of radiotherapy plus CTLA-4 blockade in lung cancer. As for the study in general: Disease control was seen in 30% to 35% of patients, objective responses in 15% to 20%. Study conclusions and caveats: The study found tumor-derived TCR clones expanded in blood after radiotherapy plus ipilimumab.

Assay: immunoSEQ multiplex PCR; the TCRdb copy retains only in-frame clones and omits some. The profile shows around 110,000 clones, approximately 87% of them singletons. The CDR3 sequence is 14 residues long. The V gene lost 5 bases and the J gene lost 12 bases, with 19 bases spanning the gap. CDR1 is SGHTA and CDR2 is FQGNSA in the germline V gene. The source is a human donor with non-small cell lung cancer that progressed on radiotherapy plus ipilimumab. Some clones in this sample may be carry-over from other donors' samples. The chain is built from TRBV7-2 and TRBJ2-2, with TRBD2 as a possible D gene (6 bases). The sample here was peripheral blood, taken from a patient treated with radiotherapy plus ipilimumab. The chain's CDR3 is CASSPNTEGLKLFF. DNA for the CDR3: TGTGCCAGCAGCCCGAACACGGAGGGATTAAAGCTGTTTTTT.